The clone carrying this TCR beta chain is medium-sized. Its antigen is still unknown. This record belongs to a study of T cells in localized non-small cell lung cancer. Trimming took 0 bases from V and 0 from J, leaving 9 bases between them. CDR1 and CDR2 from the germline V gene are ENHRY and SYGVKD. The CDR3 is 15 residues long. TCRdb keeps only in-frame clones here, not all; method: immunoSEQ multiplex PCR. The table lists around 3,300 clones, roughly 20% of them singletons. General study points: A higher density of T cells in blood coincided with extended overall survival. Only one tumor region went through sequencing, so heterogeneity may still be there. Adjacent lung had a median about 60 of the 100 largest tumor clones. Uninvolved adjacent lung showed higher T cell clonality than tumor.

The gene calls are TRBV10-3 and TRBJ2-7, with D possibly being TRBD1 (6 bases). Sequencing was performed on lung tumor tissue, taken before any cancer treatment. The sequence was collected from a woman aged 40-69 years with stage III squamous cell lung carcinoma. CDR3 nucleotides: TGTGCCATCAGTGAGTCAGGGACAAACTCCTACGAGCAGTACTTC. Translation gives CAISESGTNSYEQYF.